Below are 22 T cell receptor beta chains sequenced from a single sample in a study of shared clonotypes between healthy human individuals. Naive CD8 populations comprised CD45RO-negative cells positively selected for CCR7, excluding terminally differentiated effector memory CD45RA+ cells. Repertoires were generated with immunoSEQ multiplex PCR, while TCRdb's copy carries only in-frame clones and drops some. The table has approximately 2,200,000 clones, roughly 91% seen once. The specimen sequenced was naive CD8+ T cells from PBMCs. The receptors shown here come from a man between 18 and 29 years old in good health. Some clones in this sample may be carry-over from other donors' samples.

The chain combines TRBV10-3 with TRBJ1-2; tentative D call: TRBD1 (5 bases). Germline V CDR1 and CDR2: ENHRY, SYGVKD. There are 14 residues in the CDR3. Trimming left V 0 bases short and J 5 bases short, with 10 bases between. The CDR3 is CAISESGAGYGYTF. DNA of the CDR3: TGTGCCATCAGTGAGTCAGGCGCAGGGTATGGCTACACCTTC.

The chain has TRBV5-1 and TRBJ2-7, with 7 bases aligning to TRBD1. In germline, CDR1 is SGHRS, CDR2 YFSETQ. The trim removed 3 bases at V and 3 bases at J, leaving 9 bases unmatched. This CDR3 is 15 amino acids long. CDR3 protein: CASSWTRGSNYEQYF. DNA for the CDR3: TGCGCCAGCAGCTGGACCAGGGGGTCGAACTACGAGCAGTACTTC. Complete variable domain (other parts from reference TRBV5-1 and TRBJ2-7): KAGVTQTPRYLIKTRGQQVTLSCSPISGHRSVSWYQQTPGQGLQFLFEYFSETQRNKGNFPGRFSGRQFSNSRSEMNVSTLELGDSALYLCASSWTRGSNYEQYFGPGTRLTVT.

There are a few counts of this clone. The V and J genes are TRBV4-3 and TRBJ2-1; the match to TRBD2 covers 8 bases. The junction had 6 bases not matched to a gene; V was cut back by 7 bases and J by 1 base. This CDR3 has 15 residues. The V gene's germline CDR1 is LGHNA and CDR2 YSLEER. For the CDR3, the DNA is TGCGCCAGCACCCAGAGACTAGCGTCCTACAATGAGCAGTTCTTC. Translated: CASTQRLASYNEQFF.

This clone was observed a single time. This rearrangement joins TRBV28 to TRBJ1-3, with a tentative D call TRBD1 (5 bases). Trimming removed 3 bases at V and 10 bases at J, with 16 bases between. The CDR3 length is 14 residues. Germline assignment: CDR1 MDHEN and CDR2 SYDVKM. CDR3 coding DNA: TGTGCCAGCAGTTTCAGGGTGAGGGCTAGGACCATATATTTT. It translates to CASSFRVRARTIYF.

The chain couples TRBV28 to TRBJ1-1; 12 bases are shared with TRBD1. The CDR3 loop spans 14 amino acids. V was clipped by 6 bases and J by 5 bases; unmatched bases: 4. Germline-derived CDR1 and CDR2 are MDHEN and SYDVKM. CDR3 loop: CASSRDRGRTEAFF. The CDR3 region has the DNA TGTGCCAGCAGCCGGGACAGGGGGCGGACTGAAGCTTTCTTT.

The chain uses TRBV15 and TRBJ2-7; 8 nucleotides line up with TRBD1. The CDR3 runs 15 residues. Germline V CDR1 and CDR2: LNHNV, YYDKDF (reference sequence). V trimming: 0 bases; J trimming: 2 bases; junction bases outside the gene matches: 3. CDR3 DNA: TGTGCCACCAGCAGAGAAGACAGGGGAGCCTACGAGCAGTACTTC. Protein sequence: CATSREDRGAYEQYF.

V gene TRBV11-2 combines with J gene TRBJ2-7, with D hard to call. Between the trimmed V and J ends, which lost 1 base and 7 bases, there was a span of 14 bases. Germline V gene sequence: CDR1 SGHAT, CDR2 FQNNGV. This CDR3 is built from 14 residues. CDR3: CASSLATGSREQYF. The CDR3 bases are TGTGCCAGCAGCTTAGCCACGGGTTCGAGGGAGCAGTACTTC.

The rearrangement links TRBV7-9 to TRBJ1-4; 7 bases are shared with TRBD1. Trimming removed 1 base from V and 5 bases from J; junction bases left unmatched: 7. Germline values: CDR1 SEHNR, CDR2 FQNEAQ (reference sequence). The CDR3 length is 16 residues. The CDR3 region has the DNA TGTGCCAGCAGCTTAGATTCCGGGACAGTAAATGAAAAACTGTTTTTT. This sequence encodes CASSLDSGTVNEKLFF.

This chain uses TRBV4-2 with TRBJ2-7; 8 bases line up with TRBD2. J was trimmed by 1 base and V by 4 bases; bases with no gene match: 9. Germline assignment: CDR1 LGHNA and CDR2 YNFKEQ. The CDR3 is made up of 16 amino acids. CDR3 sequence (DNA): TGTGCCAGCAGCCCGCAGGCTAGCGGGCGATCCTACGAGCAGTACTTC. Translation gives CASSPQASGRSYEQYF.

This chain connects TRBV30 to TRBJ2-5, with 9 bases aligning to TRBD1. The J call may be wrong; the DNA end is better matched by TRBJ2-7. CDR3 size: 13 residues. Germline V gene lookup returns CDR1 GTSNPN and CDR2 SVGIG (reference sequence). The CDR3 sequence: CAWGDRAYYEQYF. DNA for the CDR3: TGTGCCTGGGGGGACAGGGCTTACTACGAGCAGTACTTC.

This rearrangement joins TRBV29-1 to TRBJ1-2, with 10 bases lining up with TRBD1. The germline CDR1 and CDR2 sequences are SQVTM and ANQGSEA. Trimming removed 7 bases from V and 6 bases from J; junction bases left unmatched: 8. CDR3 length: 13 amino acids. This CDR3 reads CSAEDRGANGYTF. In DNA, the CDR3 is TGCAGCGCTGAGGACAGGGGGGCGAATGGCTACACCTTC.

The CDR3 loop reads CASSLGEQRNEKLFF. CDR3 coding DNA: TGTGCCAGCTCCCTGGGGGAACAGCGTAATGAAAAACTGTTTTTT. The V and J genes are TRBV18 and TRBJ1-4, with D perhaps TRBD1 (5 bases). CDR1 and CDR2 (germline): KGHSH, LQKENI. Trimming took 6 bases from V and 4 from J, leaving 15 bases between them. The CDR3 extends over 15 amino acids.

The chain recombines TRBV15 with TRBJ2-7; 7 nucleotides line up with TRBD1. The CDR3 contains 15 residues. V dropped 5 bases and J dropped 1; count of bases not matched to a gene: 8. Germline V gene data show CDR1 as LNHNV and CDR2 as YYDKDF (reference sequence). The CDR3 DNA follows: TGTGCCACCAGCCGGAGACAGGGCCTATCCTACGAGCAGTACTTC. This gives the protein CATSRRQGLSYEQYF. Looking up the rest from reference TRBV15 and TRBJ2-7 gives the full variable domain: DAMVIQNPRYQVTQFGKPVTLSCSQTLNHNVMYWYQQKSSQAPKLLFHYYDKDFNNEADTPDNFQSRRPNTSFCFLDIRSPGLGDTAMYLCATSRRQGLSYEQYFGPGTRLTVT.

This clone has only one observation. The chain is built from TRBV6-5 and TRBJ2-2; 12 nucleotides align to TRBD1. V trimming: 8 bases; J trimming: 6 bases; junction bases outside the gene matches: 7. The CDR3 runs 15 residues. In germline, CDR1 is MNHEY, CDR2 SVGAGI. CDR3 nucleotide sequence: TGTGCCAGCCGCCTCGGGACAGGGGGCCCCGGGGAGCTGTTTTTT. Its protein product is CASRLGTGGPGELFF.

V gene TRBV10-3 combines with J gene TRBJ2-7; 7 bases map to TRBD2. After removal of 10 bases from V and 3 bases from J, the junction contained 9 bases not matched to a gene. The CDR3 runs to 13 residues. Germline CDR1 reads ENHRY; CDR2 reads SYGVKD. The DNA of the CDR3 is TGTGCCAGCACCGGGGCGGGGGACTACGAGCAGTACTTC. It translates to CASTGAGDYEQYF.

The V gene is TRBV28, the J gene TRBJ2-7, with TRBD1 matching 9 bases. The germline V gene has CDR1 MDHEN and CDR2 SYDVKM. Losses at the gene ends were 6 bases for V and 1 base for J; bases not matched to a gene: 10. CDR3 length equals 16 residues. The CDR3 reads CASRWGPGTGSYEQYF. The DNA for the CDR3 is TGTGCCAGCAGATGGGGACCCGGGACAGGGTCCTACGAGCAGTACTTC.

V gene TRBV11-2 combines with J gene TRBJ1-1; D gene unclear. Germline CDR1 is SGHAT and CDR2 is FQNNGV. This CDR3 is built from 17 residues. Trimming shortened V by 2 bases and J by 1 base, and 17 bases separated the two germline ends. The CDR3 region is CASSLTPPGLGNTEAFF. The CDR3 nucleotides are TGTGCCAGCAGCTTAACCCCCCCGGGGTTAGGGAACACTGAAGCTTTCTTT.

This clone was seen more than once but under ten times. This chain joins TRBV9 and TRBJ2-3, with D unresolved. The CDR3 extends over 11 amino acids. V lost 3 bases to trimming and J lost 4 bases, with 3 bases between them. Germline V gives CDR1 SGDLS, CDR2 YYNGEE. Written as DNA, the CDR3 is TGTGCCAGCAGCGACGCAGATACGCAGTATTTT. Translating it yields CASSDADTQYF. The whole variable domain, remainder taken from reference TRBV9 and TRBJ2-3, is DSGVTQTPKHLITATGQRVTLRCSPRSGDLSVYWYQQSLDQGLQFLIQYYNGEERAKGNILERFSAQQFPDLHSELNLSSLELGDSALYFCASSDADTQYFGPGTRLTVL.

To note about this clone: Other DNA sequences from this sample encode an identical CDR3 as well. V usage is TRBV28 and J usage is TRBJ2-5; D is possibly TRBD2 (5 bases). Trimming shortened V by 6 bases and J by 2 bases, and 13 bases separated the two germline ends. The CDR3 spans 14 residues. Germline V CDR1 and CDR2: MDHEN, SYDVKM. CDR3 sequence reads: CASSPWGDQETQYF. The CDR3 bases are TGTGCCAGCAGCCCCTGGGGAGATCAAGAGACCCAGTACTTC. The entire variable domain, with the rest obtained from reference TRBV28 and TRBJ2-5, is as follows: DVKVTQSSRYLVKRTGEKVFLECVQDMDHENMFWYRQDPGLGLRLIYFSYDVKMKEKGDIPEGYSVSREKKERFSLILESASTNQTSMYLCASSPWGDQETQYFGPGTRLLVL.

This clone was recorded once. V gene TRBV28 combines with J gene TRBJ2-2; TRBD2 matches 12 bases. J was trimmed by 4 bases and V by 5 bases; bases with no gene match: 5. This CDR3 is 16 amino acids long. Germline V gene lookup returns CDR1 MDHEN and CDR2 SYDVKM. The CDR3 DNA is TGTGCCAGCAGTACCGGACTAGCGGGATCCACCGGGGAGCTGTTTTTT. It encodes CASSTGLAGSTGELFF.

The CDR3 reads CASSDLETQYF. The DNA of the CDR3 is TGTGCCAGCAGTGACCTGGAGACCCAGTACTTC. This rearrangement joins TRBV28 to TRBJ2-5; D remains ambiguous. The germline V gene encodes CDR1 MDHEN and CDR2 SYDVKM. The V and J ends lost 5 bases and 5 bases respectively, with 6 bases between them. The CDR3 is made up of 11 amino acids.

This clone was recorded once. This rearrangement joins TRBV27 to TRBJ1-2; 7 bases match TRBD1. Germline trimming cut 6 bases from V and 2 bases from J; bases unmatched to any gene: 9. The length of the CDR3 is 15 residues. Germline assignment: CDR1 MNHEY and CDR2 SMNVEV (reference sequence). The CDR3, as DNA: TGTGCCAGCAGCCTGCTCTGGGGACAGAACTATGGCTACACCTTC. Translated: CASSLLWGQNYGYTF.